This T cell receptor (beta chain) was retrieved from a study of early T cells in non-severe SARS-CoV-2 infection (dated by TCRdb to the early 2020s). General notes on the study: Bulk RNA from unsorted whole blood was used for TCR sequencing, so alpha and beta chains could not be paired. Summary of the overall study and its limitations: Matching against VDJdb was skewed toward anti-spike CD8 responses, likely underestimated virus-specific expansions, and missed private and CD4 specificities.

Libraries were prepared through 5' RACE. Sequenced on a NextSeq 500. To correct for sequencing error and PCR bias, the TCR library protocol tagged individual cDNA molecules with unique molecular identifiers. Sequencing covered both TCR alpha and beta chains, and within each sample the abundances of alpha and beta sequences were tightly co-correlated. Processing in the source paper ran as follows. Decombinator V4 was used to annotate TCR sequences for V gene, J gene and CDR3. TCRs were defined as expanded if a significant change between any two time points was detected under a Poisson model with p below 0.0001. TCR abundances were normalised to the total number of TCRs sequenced per sample and expressed as counts per million. TRAV1-2 paired with TRAJ12, TRAJ20 or TRAJ33 defined MAIT TCRs, while TRAV10 paired with TRAJ18 defined iNKT TCRs. A search of VDJdb, accessed on 1 November 2021, was run for TCRs annotated to CMV, EBV and SARS-CoV-2, with TCRs annotated for multiple antigens excluded. The raw public data were reprocessed by TCRdb itself: fastp quality trimming at Q25, MiXCR clonotype calling, in-frame beta chains only. One record per CDR3 amino acid sequence lists the most common genes and DNA. TCRdb's processing, not the authors' own work, is the source of the V and J calls. This sample comprises about 60,000 distinct CDR3 sequences, over 10% of them detected only once. The ten largest clones take up 4.8% of the sample.

The V end gives up 10 bases and the J end 4 bases, leaving 6 bases in the junction not matched to a gene. As encoded in the germline V gene (reference sequence), CDR1 is LNHDA while CDR2 is SQIVND. The CDR3 sequence holds 13 residues, the cysteine and phenylalanine included. This entry keeps only the CDR3 DNA: 39 bases, framed from base 1. Comment on this clonotype: Its binding antigen is unknown. There are no base qualities to consult, and no much larger clone falls within one base.

A case-control design nested within a healthcare worker cohort in London, UK, was used, with weekly nasopharyngeal swab PCR tests and blood sampling performed. Between 23 and 31 March 2020, the week of the UK lockdown, healthcare workers were enrolled and then followed up weekly for as long as 16 weeks. The sequence was collected from an adult who was a healthcare worker with PCR-confirmed SARS-CoV-2 infection or an uninfected control (not recorded which). Here the chain combines TRBV19 and TRBJ2-1; TRBD1 fits 8 bases in the junction. Sequencing used whole blood. The CDR3 protein: CATLGQVYNEQFF. The nucleotides read TGTGCCACCTTGGGACAGGTATACAATGAGCAGTTCTTC.